Below, 2 T cell receptor beta chains from the same sample are listed, as sequenced in a study of metastatic and nonmetastatic thyroid tumors. Until they underwent thyroid surgery, no patient had received any treatment. TCRdb re-processed the PCR reads through MiXCR. The sample includes around 26,000 clones, approximately 20% of them seen just once. Material for sequencing was adjacent normal tissue. Every receptor here comes from a female donor with papillary thyroid cancer or a benign thyroid nodule (not recorded which). Some clones in this sample may be carry-over from other donors' samples.

Remarks on this clone: A read error may produce the germline difference seen at one junction end. The genes are TRBV7-9 and TRBJ2-2; 7 bases align to TRBD2. The CDR3 has 15 amino acids. The germline gives CDR1 SEHNR, CDR2 FQNEAQ (reference sequence). The CDR3 DNA is TGTGCCAGCAGCTTAGACGGGGGGAACACCGGGGGGCTGTTTTTT. This translates into CASSLDGGNTGGLFF.

The table lists this clone with many counts. The chain joins TRBV20-1 to TRBJ2-2, with D unresolved. CDR1 is DFQATT and CDR2 is SNEGSKA in the germline V gene (reference sequence). Deletions cut 1 base from V and 2 bases from J, with 5 bases between. The CDR3 loop spans 13 amino acids. CDR3 DNA sequence: TGCAGTGCTAGAGTTGTAAACACCGGGGAGCTGTTTTTT. This translates into CSARVVNTGELFF.